The 29 T cell receptor beta chains reported below all come from one sample, sequenced in a study of blood T cell repertoires in COVID-19. TCRdb keeps only in-frame clones here, not all; method: immunoSEQ multiplex PCR. The sample lists approximately 320,000 clones; nearly 90% were seen once. The sequencing sample was made of peripheral blood. The receptors come from a woman in her twenties or thirties with COVID-19, enrolled during active disease.

This sequence joins TRBV5-1 and TRBJ2-2; 9 positions match TRBD2. The germline CDR1 and CDR2 sequences are SGHRS and YFSETQ. The CDR3 length is 14 residues. The J segment lost 7 bases and the V segment lost 7 bases, leaving 8 bases of the junction unmatched. The CDR3 DNA is TGCGCCAGCGGCGGGGGGGCCCCAAGCGGGGAGCTGTTTTTT. Translating gives CASGGGAPSGELFF.

This clone was counted a few times. The V gene is TRBV29-1, the J gene TRBJ1-1; 11 bases align to TRBD1. The CDR3 loop spans 15 amino acids. J was trimmed by 4 bases and V by 6 bases; bases with no gene match: 10. Germline lookup yields CDR1 SQVTM and CDR2 ANQGSEA. The CDR3 spells CSVGIRTGGFTEAFF. The CDR3 DNA is TGCAGCGTCGGTATCCGGACAGGGGGCTTCACTGAAGCTTTCTTT.

In nucleotides, the CDR3 is TGTGCCAGCAGTACCCAGGGTGGTAATCAGCCCCAGCATTTT. This sequence encodes CASSTQGGNQPQHF. This chain joins TRBV6-5 and TRBJ1-5; tentative D call: TRBD1 (5 bases). This CDR3 has 14 residues. Germline V gene lookup returns CDR1 MNHEY and CDR2 SVGAGI. V was trimmed by 5 bases and J by 4 bases, leaving 12 bases between them.

The rearrangement links TRBV18 to TRBJ1-5; the match to TRBD1 covers 9 bases. J lost 7 bases, V lost 2 bases, and 6 bases had no gene match. In germline, CDR1 is KGHSH, CDR2 LQKENI. CDR3 length equals 15 residues. The CDR3 reads CASSPDRGKGQPQHF. The CDR3 nucleotides are TGTGCCAGCTCACCAGACAGGGGGAAGGGGCAGCCCCAGCATTTT.

The V gene is TRBV5-6, the J gene TRBJ2-7; 8 bases fit TRBD1. The CDR3 is 14 amino acids. Germline CDR1 reads SGHDT; CDR2 reads YYEEEE. Losses at the gene ends were 4 bases for V and 6 bases for J; bases not matched to a gene: 9. The chain's CDR3 is CASSVGTGRVEQYF. In nucleotides, the CDR3 is TGTGCCAGCAGCGTGGGGACAGGACGCGTCGAGCAGTACTTC.

This clone came up once. This chain links TRBV5-1 with TRBJ2-2; 10 bases match TRBD1. Germline V gene sequence: CDR1 SGHRS, CDR2 YFSETQ. Trimming took 4 bases from V and 6 from J; bases not matched to a gene: 3. The CDR3 spans 14 residues. CDR3 DNA sequence: TGCGCCAGCAGCCCGACAGGGGGCCCCGGGGAGCTGTTTTTT. It yields the protein CASSPTGGPGELFF.

J is TRBJ2-2 and V is TRBV6-5, with a possible D match to TRBD2 (6 bases). Between the trimmed V and J ends, which lost 7 bases and 5 bases, there was a span of 17 bases. Germline-derived CDR1 and CDR2 are MNHEY and SVGAGI. The CDR3 length is 15 residues. The CDR3 coding sequence is TGTGCCAGCAACTGGCTCGCGGGGCCTACCGGGGAGCTGTTTTTT. This translates into CASNWLAGPTGELFF.

The chain joins TRBV13 to TRBJ2-3; 14 bases align to TRBD2. V was pared by 5 bases and J by 2 bases, with 6 bases of the junction left unmatched. CDR1 and CDR2 (germline): PRHDT, FYEKMQ (reference sequence). There are 17 residues in the CDR3. The CDR3 spells CASSPTSGGAYTDTQYF. CDR3 coding DNA: TGTGCCAGCAGCCCGACTAGCGGGGGGGCCTACACAGATACGCAGTATTTT.

The rearrangement uses TRBV6-6 and TRBJ1-1; D is unclear. Germline V CDR1 and CDR2: MNHNY, SVGAGI (reference sequence). The CDR3 totals 13 residues. V lost 5 bases and J lost 5, with 12 bases in between. Here the CDR3 reads CASSQNSVTEAFF. The CDR3 nucleotides read TGTGCCAGCAGTCAGAATAGCGTAACTGAAGCTTTCTTT.

V and J are TRBV6-5 and TRBJ1-6, with D maybe TRBD1 (5 bases). Germline loops: CDR1 MNHEY, CDR2 SVGAGI. The CDR3 spans 15 residues. V lost 0 bases to trimming and J lost 7 bases, with 10 bases between them. Here the CDR3 DNA reads TGTGCCAGCAGTTACTCCCTGGGGGGGAATTCACCCCTCCACTTT. This encodes CASSYSLGGNSPLHF.

The rearrangement uses TRBV4-2 and TRBJ2-7; TRBD2 matches at 8 bases. The CDR3 is 17 amino acids. V lost 1 base to trimming and J lost 3 bases; unmatched junction nucleotides: 11. Germline assignment: CDR1 LGHNA and CDR2 YNFKEQ. For the CDR3, the DNA is TGTGCCAGCAGCCAAGTGAGCGTCGGACTAGCCTTCTACGAGCAGTACTTC. It yields the protein CASSQVSVGLAFYEQYF.

This sequence joins TRBV7-9 and TRBJ2-5, with D possibly TRBD2 on 5 matching bases. Trimming cost V 5 bases and J 6 bases, with 13 bases left between them. Germline CDR1 SEHNR, CDR2 FQNEAQ (reference sequence). The CDR3 runs 13 residues. In nucleotides, the CDR3 is TGTGCCAGCAGCCCGGACTTCCGTCAGACCCAGTACTTC. Translation: CASSPDFRQTQYF.

This clone was seen a single time. The V call is TRBV6-2 or TRBV6-3, the J call TRBJ2-1; TRBD2 aligns across 8 bases. The CDR3 is 15 residues long. Germline-derived CDR1 and CDR2 are MNHEY and SVGEGT. J gave up 6 bases and V 5 bases, and 9 bases lay outside the gene matches. CDR3: CASSPFPGLVNEQFF. CDR3 sequence (DNA): TGTGCCAGCAGTCCCTTCCCGGGACTAGTCAATGAGCAGTTCTTC.

The rearrangement uses TRBV4-1 and TRBJ1-5; possibly TRBD1 for D (5 bases). The germline CDR1 and CDR2 sequences are MGHRA and YSYEKL. This CDR3 has 14 amino acids. V was trimmed by 0 bases and J by 9 bases, leaving 12 bases between them. The CDR3 loop reads CASSQEGSGVPQHF. The CDR3 DNA is TGCGCCAGCAGCCAAGAAGGTTCGGGGGTGCCCCAGCATTTT.

The rearrangement links TRBV3-1 (or the pseudogene TRBV3-2) to TRBJ1-6; a weak D match, TRBD1 (5 bases). Per the germline V gene, CDR1 is LGHDT and CDR2 is YNNKEL (reference sequence). V dropped 4 bases and J dropped 15 bases, with 22 bases sitting between them. This CDR3 spans 15 amino acids. Written as DNA, the CDR3 is TGTGCCAGCAGCCTACTAGGGGCAGACCGGGACTTCCTCCACTTT. Amino acids: CASSLLGADRDFLHF.

V usage is TRBV12-3 or TRBV12-4 and J usage is TRBJ1-2; D unclear. The CDR3 runs to 11 residues. Trimming stripped 4 bases from V and 10 bases from J, with 10 bases between. CDR3 amino acids: CASSWLDSYTF. CDR3 DNA: TGTGCCAGCAGTTGGTTAGACTCCTACACCTTC.

The V and J genes are TRBV6-5 and TRBJ1-2, with D unresolved. The length of the CDR3 is 13 residues. Trimming left V 6 bases short and J 7 bases short, with 15 bases between. The germline V gene encodes CDR1 MNHEY and CDR2 SVGAGI. The CDR3 region is CASSPRVPSGYTF. In DNA form, the CDR3 reads TGTGCCAGCAGCCCCCGGGTCCCGAGTGGCTACACCTTC.

V is TRBV6-2 or TRBV6-3 and J is TRBJ2-7; 9 positions match TRBD1. CDR1 MNHEY and CDR2 SVGEGT come from the germline V gene. Unmatched junction bases numbered 7, after V lost 4 bases and J lost 3 bases. The CDR3 has 15 amino acids. CDR3 coding DNA: TGTGCCAGCAGTTCCCGGACAGGGGTGTTCTACGAGCAGTACTTC. This gives the protein CASSSRTGVFYEQYF.

The chain is built from TRBV29-1 and TRBJ1-2, with 7 bases lining up with TRBD1. Germline V gene data show CDR1 as SQVTM and CDR2 as ANQGSEA. This CDR3 comprises 13 residues. V was pared by 4 bases and J by 4 bases, with 6 bases of the junction left unmatched. This CDR3 is CSVGTGPSYGYTF. The CDR3 DNA sequence: TGCAGCGTTGGGACAGGTCCTTCCTATGGCTACACCTTC.

V and J are TRBV7-9 and TRBJ2-2; no clear D. Trimming cost V 2 bases and J 6 bases, with 7 bases left between them. CDR1 is SEHNR, CDR2 FQNEAQ, per germline (reference sequence). The CDR3 runs to 13 residues. The CDR3 region has the DNA TGTGCCAGCAGCTTAATAGTATCCGGGGAGCTGTTTTTT. Translating gives CASSLIVSGELFF.

The chain employs TRBV23-1 and TRBJ2-3; D is ambiguous. TRBV23-1 is designated an ORF whose function remains uncertain. This CDR3 is 14 amino acids long. Trimming removed 0 bases from V and 0 bases from J, with 4 bases in between. The CDR3 bases are TGCGCCAGCAGTCAATCCCAGAGCACAGATACGCAGTATTTT. It specifies CASSQSQSTDTQYF.

This clone came up once. This chain uses TRBV7-9 with TRBJ1-2; the D is unclear. Trimming removed 5 bases from V and 4 bases from J, with 11 bases in between. The CDR3 is 13 residues long. Looked up from germline, CDR1 is SEHNR and CDR2 is FQNEAQ (reference sequence). DNA of the CDR3: TGTGCCAGCAGCCCCCTTCTTCCCTATGGCTACACCTTC. Its translation is CASSPLLPYGYTF. The full variable domain, its missing parts supplied by reference TRBV7-9 and TRBJ1-2, is DTGVSQNPRHKITKRGQNVTFRCDPISEHNRLYWYRQTLGQGPEFLTYFQNEAQLEKSRLLSDRFSAERPKGSFSTLEIQRTEQGDSAMYLCASSPLLPYGYTFGSGTRLTVV.

V is TRBV11-2 and J is TRBJ1-4, with D perhaps matching TRBD1 (6 bases). Trimming removed 1 base at V and 2 bases at J, with 14 bases between. This CDR3 contains 17 residues. Germline V gene data show CDR1 as SGHAT and CDR2 as FQNNGV. Here the CDR3 DNA reads TGTGCCAGCAGCTTAGCCCGGGGGGCACGGACTAATGAAAAACTGTTTTTT. The encoded protein is CASSLARGARTNEKLFF.

The table lists this clone with a count of one. The chain is built from TRBV3-1 (or the pseudogene TRBV3-2) and TRBJ2-6; D remains ambiguous. Germline CDR1 reads LGHDT; CDR2 reads YNNKEL (reference sequence). This CDR3 comprises 17 residues. With 0 bases removed from V and 4 bases from J, the gap between germline ends came to 13 bases. CDR3 region: CASSQDLSPSGANVLTF. Written as DNA, the CDR3 is TGTGCCAGCAGCCAAGATTTGAGTCCTTCCGGGGCCAACGTCCTGACTTTC.

The chain combines TRBV7-9 with TRBJ2-5; no definite D call. CDR1 SEHNR and CDR2 FQNEAQ come from the germline V gene (reference sequence). V was pared by 2 bases and J by 5 bases, with 6 bases between. The CDR3 runs 12 residues. CDR3 coding DNA: TGTGCCAGCAGCTTAAACGCGGAGACCCAGTACTTC. Amino acids: CASSLNAETQYF.

Only one count was recorded for this clone. V and J are TRBV7-2 and TRBJ2-3; D is undetermined. The germline V and J ends were trimmed by 4 bases and 4 bases, with 9 bases remaining between them. Germline V gene lookup returns CDR1 SGHTA and CDR2 FQGNSA. The CDR3 length is 13 residues. In DNA form, the CDR3 reads TGTGCCAGCAGCTACTCAAGAGCAGATACGCAGTATTTT. Encoded protein: CASSYSRADTQYF.

The CDR3 spells CASSPGLAGGEETQYF. In DNA, the CDR3 is TGTGCCAGTAGTCCGGGACTAGCGGGGGGGGAAGAGACCCAGTACTTC. The chain carries TRBV19 and TRBJ2-5; 16 bases match TRBD2. The CDR3 runs 16 residues. Germline loops: CDR1 LNHDA, CDR2 SQIVND (reference sequence). V was clipped by 5 bases and J by 3 bases; unmatched bases: 3.

The J gene is TRBJ1-2, the V gene TRBV6-5, with 10 bases that match TRBD1. The V segment lost 6 bases and the J segment 7 bases; nucleotides outside the gene matches: 8. Per germline, CDR1 MNHEY and CDR2 SVGAGI. The CDR3 extends over 14 amino acids. CDR3 coding DNA: TGTGCCAGCAGCCTGACAGGGGGCGCGCCTGGCTACACCTTC. Its protein is CASSLTGGAPGYTF.

This clone was found a few times. The V call is TRBV6-2 or TRBV6-3, the J call TRBJ1-2; D gene ambiguous. Trimming removed 4 bases at V and 8 bases at J, with 14 bases between. The CDR3 has 13 residues. Germline CDR1 is MNHEY and CDR2 is SVGEGT. DNA of the CDR3: TGTGCCAGCAGTTCCCTCCTCGCGGGCGGCTACACCTTC. It yields the protein CASSSLLAGGYTF.